The present entry profiles one T cell receptor (beta chain) with its context. The CDR3 extends over 16 amino acids. The germline V gene has CDR1 LGHDT and CDR2 YNNKEL (reference sequence). These data originate in a study of T cells expressing NK-cell markers. From its re-call of the 5' RACE reads, TCRdb lists each CDR3 protein once, without DNA. The specimen's table records about 260,000 distinct CDR3 sequences. The chain joins TRBV3-1 to TRBJ2-1; the D call of TRBD1 rests on TCRdb alone, since no DNA is present to check it. The source material was blood T cells: a sorted CD56 or NKG2C T cell subset, CD4+ or CD8+ T cells, or bulk PBMC T cells (not recorded which). This TCR came from a man aged 18 to 35 in good health. CDR3 sequence reads: CASSQSTGQGGYEQFF.